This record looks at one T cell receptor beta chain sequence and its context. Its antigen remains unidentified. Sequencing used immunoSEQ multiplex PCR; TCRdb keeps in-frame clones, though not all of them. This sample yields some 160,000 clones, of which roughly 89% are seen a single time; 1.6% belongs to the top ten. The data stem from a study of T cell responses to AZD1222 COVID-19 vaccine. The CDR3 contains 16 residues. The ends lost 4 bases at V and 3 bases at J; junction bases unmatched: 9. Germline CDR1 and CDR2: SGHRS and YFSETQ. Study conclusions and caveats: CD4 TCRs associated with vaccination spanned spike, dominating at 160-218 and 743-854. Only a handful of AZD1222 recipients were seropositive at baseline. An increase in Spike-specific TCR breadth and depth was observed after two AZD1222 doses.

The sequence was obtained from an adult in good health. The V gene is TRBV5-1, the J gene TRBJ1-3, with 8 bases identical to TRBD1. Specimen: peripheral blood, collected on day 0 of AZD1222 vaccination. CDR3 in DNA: TGCGCCAGCAGCCCCAGGACAGGGTATTTTGGAAACACCATATATTTT. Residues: CASSPRTGYFGNTIYF.